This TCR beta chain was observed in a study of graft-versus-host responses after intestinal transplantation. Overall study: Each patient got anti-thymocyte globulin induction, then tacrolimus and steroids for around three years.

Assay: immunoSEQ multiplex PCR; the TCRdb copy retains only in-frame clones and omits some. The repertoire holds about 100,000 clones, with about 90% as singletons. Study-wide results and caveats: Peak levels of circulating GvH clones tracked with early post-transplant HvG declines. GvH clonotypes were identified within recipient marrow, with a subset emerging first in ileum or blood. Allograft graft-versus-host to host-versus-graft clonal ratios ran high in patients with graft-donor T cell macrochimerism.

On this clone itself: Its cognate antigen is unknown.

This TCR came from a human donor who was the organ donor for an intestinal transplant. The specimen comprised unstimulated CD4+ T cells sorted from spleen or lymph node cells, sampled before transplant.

CDR3 in DNA: TGTGCCAGTAGTCCCCCGTCGATTGGACAGCGAATAGACAATGAGCAGTTCTTC. This sequence encodes CASSPPSIGQRIDNEQFF. The gene calls are TRBV19 and TRBJ2-1; D is perhaps TRBD1 (6 bases). This CDR3 has 18 residues. Between the trimmed V and J ends, which lost 5 bases and 5 bases, there was a span of 25 bases. Germline CDR1 reads LNHDA; CDR2 reads SQIVND (reference sequence).